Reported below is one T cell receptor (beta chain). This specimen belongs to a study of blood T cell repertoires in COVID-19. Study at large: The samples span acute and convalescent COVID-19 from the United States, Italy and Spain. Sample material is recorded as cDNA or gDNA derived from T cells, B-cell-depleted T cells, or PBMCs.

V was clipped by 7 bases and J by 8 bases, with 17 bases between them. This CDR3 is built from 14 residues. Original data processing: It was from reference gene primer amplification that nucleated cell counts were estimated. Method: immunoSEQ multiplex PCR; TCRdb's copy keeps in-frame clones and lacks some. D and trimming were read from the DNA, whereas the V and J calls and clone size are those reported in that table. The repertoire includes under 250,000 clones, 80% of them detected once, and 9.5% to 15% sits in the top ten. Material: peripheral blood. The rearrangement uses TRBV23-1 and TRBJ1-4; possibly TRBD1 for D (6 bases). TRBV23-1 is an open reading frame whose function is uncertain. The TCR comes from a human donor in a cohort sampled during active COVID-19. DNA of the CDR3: TGCGCCAGCACCGGAGAGGGGACAAACGAAAAACTGTTTTTT. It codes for CASTGEGTNEKLFF.